A selection of T cell receptor beta chains follows, all from one sample in a study of HIV-infected patients and healthy controls. TCRdb itself ran the 5' RACE reads through MiXCR, one entry per CDR3 protein. Of about 10,000 distinct CDR3 sequences in the sample, around 8% were seen once. Sequences were obtained from blood. These TCRs come from an adult in good health. Each CDR3 is given with its conserved first and last residue. The order of the fields is J gene, V gene, clone size, D gene, CDR3 protein, CDR3 DNA. The D gene is left open where the match is weak. For some rows the clone size is stated as once, few or many, or as a class when expanded; others skip it.

>TRBJ1-4|TRBV5-7|many|NA
CASGDTTDTTNEKLFF
TGTGCCAGCGGCGATACTACAGACACTACTAATGAAAAACTGTTTTTT
>TRBJ2-7|TRBV6-2/TRBV6-3|medium-sized|NA
CASSLPGHSYEQYF
TGTGCCAGCAGTTTGCCGGGACACTCCTACGAGCAGTACTTC
>TRBJ2-3|TRBV5-4|NA|NA
CASSLENRGSTDTQYF
TGTGCCAGCAGCTTGGAAAATCGGGGGAGCACAGATACGCAGTATTTT
>TRBJ2-5|TRBV7-6|medium-sized|NA
CASSLIGETQYF
TGTGCCAGCAGCTTAATAGGGGAGACCCAGTACTTC
>TRBJ1-4|TRBV5-5|medium-sized|NA
CASSSRGTNEKLFF
TGTGCCAGCAGCTCAAGGGGGACTAATGAAAAACTGTTTTTT
>TRBJ2-7|TRBV18|medium-sized|NA
CASSLGQLPDYEQYF
TGTGCCAGCTCACTCGGACAGCTCCCGGACTACGAGCAGTACTTC
>TRBJ2-1|TRBV18|many|TRBD2
CASSGLAADNEQFF
TGTGCCAGCTCCGGACTAGCGGCGGACAATGAGCAGTTCTTC
>TRBJ2-7|TRBV7-9|medium-sized|NA
CASSSRGTSFGQYF
TGTGCCAGCAGCTCACGAGGGACTTCCTTCGGGCAGTACTTC
>TRBJ2-2|TRBV30|NA|NA
CAWSVVVGTGELFF
TGTGCCTGGAGTGTAGTCGTGGGAACCGGGGAGCTGTTTTTT
>TRBJ2-7|TRBV28|many|TRBD1
CASSLQDTGTGSYEQYF
TGTGCCAGCAGTTTACAGGACACCGGGACAGGGTCCTACGAGCAGTACTTC
>TRBJ2-2|TRBV27|medium-sized|TRBD1
CATRWTGASTGELFF
TGTGCCACCCGATGGACAGGGGCAAGCACCGGGGAGCTGTTTTTT
>TRBJ1-6|TRBV9|many|NA
CASSVADRSSPLHF
TGTGCCAGCAGCGTAGCCGATAGGAGTTCACCCCTCCACTTT
>TRBJ2-7|TRBV11-2|few|TRBD1
CASSLERGPQYF
TGTGCCAGCAGCTTAGAGAGGGGGCCCCAGTACTTC
>TRBJ2-6|TRBV7-8|few|NA
CASSLVIWQAGANVLTF
TGTGCCAGCAGCTTAGTGATTTGGCAAGCCGGGGCCAACGTCCTGACTTTC
>TRBJ2-7|TRBV5-1|many|NA
CASSLAQPVYEQYF
TGCGCCAGCAGCTTGGCACAGCCCGTCTACGAGCAGTACTTC
>TRBJ2-7|TRBV7-2|medium-sized|NA
CASSLVGATDEQYF
TGTGCCAGCAGCTTAGTAGGGGCTACGGACGAGCAGTACTTC
>TRBJ2-5|TRBV3-1|many|NA
CASSHRVETQYF
TGTGCCAGCAGCCACAGGGTAGAGACCCAGTACTTC
>TRBJ2-7|TRBV28|many|TRBD2
CASSSIDGTSGDEQYF
TGTGCCAGCAGTTCGATAGACGGGACTAGCGGAGACGAGCAGTACTTC
>TRBJ2-5|TRBV5-5|many|TRBD1
CASSPTPRDREETQYF
TGTGCCAGCAGCCCGACGCCTCGGGACAGGGAAGAGACCCAGTACTTC
>TRBJ2-7|TRBV19|NA|TRBD1
CASSRTGGFDEQYF
TGTGCCAGTAGTAGGACAGGGGGGTTCGACGAGCAGTACTTC
>TRBJ2-4|TRBV7-2|medium-sized|TRBD1
CASSPGTGSRVIQYF
TGTGCCAGCAGCCCAGGGACAGGGTCGAGGGTAATTCAGTACTTC
>TRBJ2-7|TRBV18|many|NA
CASSPGGGYEQYF
TGTGCCAGCTCACCAGGGGGCGGGTACGAGCAGTACTTC
>TRBJ2-1|TRBV20-1|medium-sized|NA
CSALRTAGNEQFF
TGCAGTGCTCTGAGGACAGCCGGCAATGAGCAGTTCTTC
>TRBJ2-7|TRBV27|medium-sized|TRBD1
CASSSPKAGQAPPPYEQYF
TGTGCCAGCAGTTCCCCGAAAGCAGGACAGGCCCCACCACCCTACGAGCAGTACTTC
>TRBJ2-3|TRBV20-1|many|TRBD1
CSATYGTTGGLRDTQYF
TGCAGTGCTACTTATGGAACGACAGGGGGTCTCCGAGATACGCAGTATTTT
>TRBJ1-5|TRBV6-2/TRBV6-3|NA|NA
CASSYPGGNQPQHF
TGTGCCAGCAGTTACCCTGGGGGCAATCAGCCCCAGCATTTT
>TRBJ1-2|TRBV30|NA|NA
CAWEESANYGYTF
TGTGCCTGGGAAGAATCAGCTAACTATGGCTACACCTTC
>TRBJ1-2|TRBV5-1|NA|NA
CASSPLEIYGYTF
TGCGCCAGCAGCCCGCTCGAGATATATGGCTACACCTTC
>TRBJ2-1|TRBV24-1|many|TRBD2
CATSERLAGPREQFF
TGTGCCACCAGTGAGCGACTAGCGGGGCCGCGTGAGCAGTTCTTC
>TRBJ1-2|TRBV29-1|many|NA
CSVGRDSTEGYTF
TGCAGCGTCGGGAGGGACTCAACCGAGGGCTACACCTTC
>TRBJ1-5|TRBV28|medium-sized|NA
CASSLWGRTLSNQPQHF
TGTGCCAGCAGTCTTTGGGGACGGACACTTAGCAATCAGCCCCAGCATTTT
>TRBJ2-7|TRBV7-2|many|NA
CASSWGFLYEQYF
TGTGCCAGCAGCTGGGGTTTCCTCTACGAGCAGTACTTC
>TRBJ2-6|TRBV30|medium-sized|NA
CAWSVNGANVLTF
TGTGCCTGGAGTGTAAATGGGGCCAACGTCCTGACTTTC
>TRBJ2-3|TRBV7-2|medium-sized|TRBD2
CASSLGVTSGADTQYF
TGTGCCAGCAGCTTAGGCGTGACTAGCGGCGCAGATACGCAGTATTTT
>TRBJ2-2|TRBV5-1|medium-sized|NA
CASRGAGELFF
TGCGCCAGCAGAGGCGCCGGGGAGCTGTTTTTT
>TRBJ1-5|TRBV24-1|many|NA
CATSDRYNRGGSNQPQHF
TGTGCCACCAGTGATCGCTACAATAGGGGGGGTAGCAATCAGCCCCAGCATTTT
>TRBJ2-7|TRBV7-2|many|NA
CASSSSGGGYEQYF
TGTGCCAGCAGCTCATCCGGGGGCGGGTACGAGCAGTACTTC
>TRBJ2-3|TRBV6-6|medium-sized|TRBD2
CASSYLTSGTQYF
TGTGCCAGCAGTTATCTAACTAGCGGTACGCAGTATTTT
>TRBJ2-3|TRBV7-2|medium-sized|TRBD2
CASSILAGVTDTQYF
TGTGCCAGCAGCATACTAGCGGGGGTCACAGATACGCAGTATTTT
>TRBJ2-1|TRBV4-3|many|TRBD1
CASSQPDRGNEQFF
TGCGCCAGCAGCCAACCTGACAGGGGCAATGAGCAGTTCTTC
>TRBJ1-1|TRBV12-3/TRBV12-4|NA|NA
CASSQIRDTSGAFF
TGTGCCAGCAGCCAAATCCGAGACACCTCCGGGGCTTTCTTT
>TRBJ2-1|TRBV7-6|many|NA
CASSLGGWDEQFF
TGTGCCAGCAGCTTAGGAGGATGGGATGAGCAGTTCTTC
>TRBJ2-7|TRBV19|many|TRBD2
CASSVGAGGEYEQYF
TGTGCCAGTAGTGTCGGTGCGGGGGGCGAATACGAGCAGTACTTC
>TRBJ1-5|TRBV12-3/TRBV12-4|many|NA
CASSLGGIYSNQPQHF
TGTGCCAGCAGTTTAGGTGGGATCTATAGCAATCAGCCCCAGCATTTT
>TRBJ1-5|TRBV7-2|many|NA
CASSLGGFSQPQHF
TGTGCCAGCAGCTTAGGGGGGTTTAGTCAGCCCCAGCATTTT
>TRBJ1-2|TRBV10-3|NA|TRBD1
CAAGTGLVYGYTF
TGTGCCGCGGGGACAGGGCTAGTTTATGGCTACACCTTC
>TRBJ2-7|TRBV7-9|medium-sized|TRBD1
CASSLTGAPWEQYF
TGTGCCAGCAGCCTTACAGGGGCCCCTTGGGAGCAGTACTTC
>TRBJ2-7|TRBV13|NA|NA
CASSFSGPGGQYF
TGTGCCAGCAGCTTCTCCGGACCAGGAGGGCAGTACTTC
>TRBJ2-3|TRBV6-6|many|NA
CASGAAGSDTQYF
TGTGCCAGCGGGGCGGCGGGGTCAGATACGCAGTATTTT
>TRBJ2-1|TRBV6-2/TRBV6-3|medium-sized|TRBD2
CASSRIRGGRLTSGRLYNEQFF
TGTGCCAGCAGTAGGATACGCGGGGGACGGTTGACTAGCGGGAGGTTATACAATGAGCAGTTCTTC
>TRBJ1-5|TRBV6-6|many|NA
CASSYSNRGNQPQHF
TGTGCCAGCAGTTACTCGAACAGGGGCAATCAGCCCCAGCATTTT
>TRBJ2-1|TRBV6-2/TRBV6-3|NA|TRBD1
CASSYRLGTGSYNEQFF
TGTGCCAGCAGTTACAGGCTCGGGACAGGCTCCTACAATGAGCAGTTCTTC
>TRBJ2-7|TRBV10-2|few|TRBD2
CASHDGTTAYEQYF
TGCGCCAGCCACGACGGGACTACAGCCTACGAGCAGTACTTC
>TRBJ2-3|TRBV28|many|TRBD1
CASSSPLTDREDTQYF
TGTGCCAGCAGTTCTCCCCTAACGGACAGGGAAGATACGCAGTATTTT
>TRBJ2-5|TRBV9|few|NA
CASSVTYGQETQYF
TGTGCCAGCAGCGTGACGTATGGGCAGGAGACCCAGTACTTC